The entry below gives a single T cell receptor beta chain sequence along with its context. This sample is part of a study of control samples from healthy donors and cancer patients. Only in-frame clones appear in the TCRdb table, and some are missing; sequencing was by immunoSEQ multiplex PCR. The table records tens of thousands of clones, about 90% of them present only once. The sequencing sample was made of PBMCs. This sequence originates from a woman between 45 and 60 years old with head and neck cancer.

The CDR3 is CASSQGGNTEAFF. The CDR3 DNA sequence: TGTGCCAGCAGCCAAGGGGGGAACACTGAAGCTTTCTTT. The V gene is TRBV3-1 (or the pseudogene TRBV3-2), the J gene TRBJ1-1; D gene ambiguous. The V and J ends lost 1 base and 1 base respectively, with 4 bases between them. The CDR3 is 13 amino acids. Germline V gene lookup returns CDR1 LGHDT and CDR2 YNNKEL (reference sequence).